This is a list of T cell receptor beta chains from one sample in a study of cytomegalovirus exposure and HLA in healthy donors. The method was immunoSEQ multiplex PCR; TCRdb's version includes in-frame clones alone and lacks a portion of them. The table includes about 170,000 clones, 73% detected once. Input material: PBMCs. All receptors come from a woman younger than 35 in good health and CMV-seropositive. Both conserved end residues are part of each CDR3. Fields, in order: V gene, J gene, clone size, D gene, CDR3 DNA, CDR3 protein. The D gene is left open where the match is weak. Rows may omit the clone size; those that give it use once, few, many or a size class.

V: TRBV27
J: TRBJ2-7
size: -
D: TRBD1
DNA: TGTGCCAGCAGTTCTCAGGGGGCATTCTACGAGCAGTACTTC
CDR3: CASSSQGAFYEQYF

V: TRBV7-2
J: TRBJ2-5
size: -
D: -
DNA: TGTGCCAGCAGCTTAGCGCTCAGGGAGACCCAGTACTTC
CDR3: CASSLALRETQYF

V: TRBV18
J: TRBJ2-3
size: -
D: -
DNA: TGTGCCAGCTCACTTGAACTCACTAGCACAGATACGCAGTATTTT
CDR3: CASSLELTSTDTQYF

V: TRBV5-1
J: TRBJ1-3
size: few
D: -
DNA: TGCGCCAGCAGCTTGGAGGCGGTGGGCAGGGGTGACACCATATATTTT
CDR3: CASSLEAVGRGDTIYF

V: TRBV2
J: TRBJ2-1
size: few
D: TRBD1
DNA: TGTGCCAGCAAGGGACAGGGGGATTACAATGAGCAGTTCTTC
CDR3: CASKGQGDYNEQFF

V: TRBV7-6
J: TRBJ2-5
size: -
D: TRBD2
DNA: TGTGCCAGCAGCCGGGGGGGAGAGCAGTACTTC
CDR3: CASSRGGEQYF

V: TRBV6-5
J: TRBJ1-3
size: -
D: -
DNA: TGTGCCAGCATGCAGGGAAACACCATATATTTT
CDR3: CASMQGNTIYF

V: TRBV2
J: TRBJ1-2
size: -
D: -
DNA: TGTGCCAGCACCCTAGGGCAGGGGAACTATGGCTACACCTTC
CDR3: CASTLGQGNYGYTF

V: TRBV12-5
J: TRBJ2-5
size: -
D: TRBD1
DNA: TGTGCTAGTGCCCCACTTGGGGACAGGGTGATTCTGGGTTTTTCGGAGACCCAGTACTTC
CDR3: CASAPLGDRVILGFSETQYF

V: TRBV9
J: TRBJ1-1
size: -
D: TRBD1
DNA: TGTGCCAGCAGCGGTCAACAGGGGGCGGGCGCTGAAGCTTTCTTT
CDR3: CASSGQQGAGAEAFF

V: TRBV15
J: TRBJ2-3
size: -
D: TRBD2
DNA: TGTGCCACCAGCAGAGCGGTAGCGGGGGGCACAGATACGCAGTATTTT
CDR3: CATSRAVAGGTDTQYF

V: TRBV10-3
J: TRBJ1-1
size: -
D: -
DNA: TGTGCCATCAGTGAGTCGGGGGGGATGAACACTGAAGCTTTCTTT
CDR3: CAISESGGMNTEAFF

V: TRBV7-9
J: TRBJ2-4
size: -
D: -
DNA: TGTTCCAGCAGCTTACAGTCAGGGGCCAAAAACATTCAGTACTTC
CDR3: CSSSLQSGAKNIQYF

V: TRBV27
J: TRBJ2-7
size: -
D: TRBD1
DNA: TGTGCCAGCAGATTCAGACAGGGGTTCAACGAGCAGTACTTC
CDR3: CASRFRQGFNEQYF

V: TRBV7-2
J: TRBJ1-1
size: -
D: TRBD1
DNA: TGTGCCAGCAGCCCTCCTGGCAGGGGGCGGACTGAAGCTTTCTTT
CDR3: CASSPPGRGRTEAFF

V: TRBV5-1
J: TRBJ1-2
size: -
D: TRBD1
DNA: TGCGCCAGCAGCTTGGGGACAGGGCTCGGTGGCTACACCTTC
CDR3: CASSLGTGLGGYTF